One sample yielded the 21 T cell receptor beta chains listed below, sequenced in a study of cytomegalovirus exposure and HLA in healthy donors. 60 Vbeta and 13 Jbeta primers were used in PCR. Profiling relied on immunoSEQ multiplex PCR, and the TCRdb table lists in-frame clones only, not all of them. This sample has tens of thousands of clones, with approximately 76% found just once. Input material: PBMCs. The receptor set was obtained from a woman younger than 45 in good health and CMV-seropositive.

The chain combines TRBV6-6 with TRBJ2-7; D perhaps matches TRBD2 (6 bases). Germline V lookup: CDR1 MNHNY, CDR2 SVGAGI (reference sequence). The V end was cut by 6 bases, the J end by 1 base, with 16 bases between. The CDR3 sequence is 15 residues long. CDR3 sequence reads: CASSRGAGRSYEQYF. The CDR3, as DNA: TGTGCCAGCAGCCGTGGGGCAGGGAGGTCCTACGAGCAGTACTTC.

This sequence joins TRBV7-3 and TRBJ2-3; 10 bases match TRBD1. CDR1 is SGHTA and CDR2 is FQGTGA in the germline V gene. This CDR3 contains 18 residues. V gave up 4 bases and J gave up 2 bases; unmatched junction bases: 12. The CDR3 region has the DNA TGTGCCAGCAGCTCCCCCGACCGGGACAGGGGAAACACAGATACGCAGTATTTT. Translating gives CASSSPDRDRGNTDTQYF.

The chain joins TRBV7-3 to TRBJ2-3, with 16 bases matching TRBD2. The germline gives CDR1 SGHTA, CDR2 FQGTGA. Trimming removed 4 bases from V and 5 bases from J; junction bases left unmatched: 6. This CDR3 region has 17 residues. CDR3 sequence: CASSSGTSGGAGDTQYF. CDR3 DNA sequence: TGTGCCAGCAGCTCCGGGACTAGCGGGGGGGCGGGAGATACGCAGTATTTT. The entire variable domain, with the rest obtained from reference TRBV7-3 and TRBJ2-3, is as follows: GAGVSQTPSNKVTEKGKYVELRCDPISGHTALYWYRQSLGQGPEFLIYFQGTGAADDSGLPNDRFFAVRPEGSVSTLKIQRTERGDSAVYLCASSSGTSGGAGDTQYFGPGTRLTVL.

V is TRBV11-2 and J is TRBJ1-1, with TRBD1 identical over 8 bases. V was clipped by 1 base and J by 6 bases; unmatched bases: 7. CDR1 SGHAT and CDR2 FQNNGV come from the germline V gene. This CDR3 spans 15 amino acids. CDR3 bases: TGTGCCAGCAGCTTAGGGACAGGGCTCTCGGCTGAAGCTTTCTTT. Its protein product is CASSLGTGLSAEAFF.

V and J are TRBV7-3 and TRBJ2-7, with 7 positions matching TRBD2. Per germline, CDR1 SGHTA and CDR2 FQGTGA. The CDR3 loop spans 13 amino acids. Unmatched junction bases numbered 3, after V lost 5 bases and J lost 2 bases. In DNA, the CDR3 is TGTGCCAGCAGCCTTGGACTAGCCTACGAGCAGTACTTC. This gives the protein CASSLGLAYEQYF.

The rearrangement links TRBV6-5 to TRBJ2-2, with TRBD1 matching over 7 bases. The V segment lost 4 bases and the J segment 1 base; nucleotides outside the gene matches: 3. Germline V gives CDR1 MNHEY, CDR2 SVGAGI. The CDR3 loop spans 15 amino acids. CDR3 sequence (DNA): TGTGCCAGCAGTTTTGACAGGGTGAACACCGGGGAGCTGTTTTTT. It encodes CASSFDRVNTGELFF.

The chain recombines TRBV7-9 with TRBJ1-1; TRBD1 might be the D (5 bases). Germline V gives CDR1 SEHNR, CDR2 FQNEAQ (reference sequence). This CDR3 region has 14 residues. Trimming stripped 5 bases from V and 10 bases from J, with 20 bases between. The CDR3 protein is CASSPGGDRGTAFF. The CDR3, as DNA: TGTGCCAGCAGCCCTGGAGGGGACCGAGGAACAGCTTTCTTT.

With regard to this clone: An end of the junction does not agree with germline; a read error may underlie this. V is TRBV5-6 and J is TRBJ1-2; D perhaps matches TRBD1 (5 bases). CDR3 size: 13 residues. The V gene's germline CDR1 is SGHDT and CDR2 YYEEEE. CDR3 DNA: TGTGCCAGCAGCCGCGGACACAACTGTGGCTACACCTTC. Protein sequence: CASSRGHNCGYTF.

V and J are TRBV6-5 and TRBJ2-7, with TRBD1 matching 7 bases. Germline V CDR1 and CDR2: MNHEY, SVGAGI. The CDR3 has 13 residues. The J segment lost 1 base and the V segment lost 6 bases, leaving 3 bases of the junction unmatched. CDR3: CASSGQASYEQYF. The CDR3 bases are TGTGCCAGCAGCGGACAGGCTTCCTACGAGCAGTACTTC.

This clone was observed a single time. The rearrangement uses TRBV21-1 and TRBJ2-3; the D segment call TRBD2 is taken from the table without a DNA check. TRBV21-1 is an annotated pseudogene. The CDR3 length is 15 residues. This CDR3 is CASSKASLRADTQYF. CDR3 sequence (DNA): TGTGCCAGCAGCAAAGCATCCCTGCGTGCAGATACGCAGTATTTT.

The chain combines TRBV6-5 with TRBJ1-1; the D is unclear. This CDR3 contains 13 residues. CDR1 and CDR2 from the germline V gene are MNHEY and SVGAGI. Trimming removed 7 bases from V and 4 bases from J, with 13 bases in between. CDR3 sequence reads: CASTSLFGTEAFF. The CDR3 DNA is TGTGCCAGCACGAGTTTGTTTGGCACTGAAGCTTTCTTT.

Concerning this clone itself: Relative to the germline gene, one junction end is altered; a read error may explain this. As DNA, the CDR3 is TGCTCCAGCAGCCCGGGACAGGGGGCGGGTTCACCCCTCCACTTT. This translates into CSSSPGQGAGSPLHF. The gene calls are TRBV5-1 and TRBJ1-6, with 12 positions matching TRBD1. The CDR3 is made up of 15 amino acids. Germline V CDR1 and CDR2: SGHRS, YFSETQ.

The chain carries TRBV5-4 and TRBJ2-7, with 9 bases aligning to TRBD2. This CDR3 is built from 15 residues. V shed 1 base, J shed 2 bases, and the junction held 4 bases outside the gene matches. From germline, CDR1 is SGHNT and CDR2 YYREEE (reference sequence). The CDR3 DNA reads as TGTGCCAGCAGCTTGACCCCTAGCGGGGCCTACGAGCAGTACTTC. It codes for CASSLTPSGAYEQYF.

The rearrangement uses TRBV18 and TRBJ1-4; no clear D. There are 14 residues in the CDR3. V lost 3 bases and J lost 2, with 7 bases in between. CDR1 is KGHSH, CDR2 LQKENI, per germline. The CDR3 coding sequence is TGTGCCAGCTCACCCGGGGTTACTAATGAAAAACTGTTTTTT. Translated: CASSPGVTNEKLFF. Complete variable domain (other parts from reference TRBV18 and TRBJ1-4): NAGVMQNPRHLVRRRGQEARLRCSPMKGHSHVYWYRQLPEEGLKFMVYLQKENIIDESGMPKERFSAEFPKEGPSILRIQQVVRGDSAAYFCASSPGVTNEKLFFGSGTQLSVL.

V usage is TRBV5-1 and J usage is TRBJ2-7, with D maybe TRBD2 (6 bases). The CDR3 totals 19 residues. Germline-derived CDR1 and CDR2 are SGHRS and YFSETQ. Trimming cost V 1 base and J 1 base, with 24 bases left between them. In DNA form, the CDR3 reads TGCGCCAGCAGCTTGCCCGGGGTTGGGCAGCGGGCTAGGTCCTACGAGCAGTACTTC. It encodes CASSLPGVGQRARSYEQYF. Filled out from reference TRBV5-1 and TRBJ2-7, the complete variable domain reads KAGVTQTPRYLIKTRGQQVTLSCSPISGHRSVSWYQQTPGQGLQFLFEYFSETQRNKGNFPGRFSGRQFSNSRSEMNVSTLELGDSALYLCASSLPGVGQRARSYEQYFGPGTRLTVT.

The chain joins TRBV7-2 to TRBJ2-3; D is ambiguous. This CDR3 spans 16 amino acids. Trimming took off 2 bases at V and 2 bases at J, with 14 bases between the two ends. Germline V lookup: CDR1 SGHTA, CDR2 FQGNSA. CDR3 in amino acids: CASSLLGLVLTDTQYF. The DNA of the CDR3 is TGTGCCAGCAGCTTATTAGGTCTAGTCCTCACAGATACGCAGTATTTT.

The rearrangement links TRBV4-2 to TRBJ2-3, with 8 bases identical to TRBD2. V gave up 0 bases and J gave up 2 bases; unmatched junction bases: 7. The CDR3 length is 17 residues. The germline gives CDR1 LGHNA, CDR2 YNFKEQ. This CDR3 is CASSQEDSGTHTDTQYF. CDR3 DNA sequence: TGTGCCAGCAGCCAAGAAGATAGCGGGACCCACACAGATACGCAGTATTTT.

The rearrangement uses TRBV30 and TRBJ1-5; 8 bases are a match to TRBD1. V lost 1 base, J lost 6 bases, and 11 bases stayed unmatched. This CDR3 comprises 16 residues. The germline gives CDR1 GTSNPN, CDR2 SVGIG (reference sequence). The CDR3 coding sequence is TGTGCCTGGAGTGAGTGGGCAGGGGGCGAGGGTCAGCCCCAGCATTTT. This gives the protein CAWSEWAGGEGQPQHF. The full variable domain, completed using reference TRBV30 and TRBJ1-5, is SQTIHQWPATLVQPVGSPLSLECTVEGTSNPNLYWYRQAAGRGLQLLFYSVGIGQISSEVPQNLSASRPQDRQFILSSKKLLLSDSGFYLCAWSEWAGGEGQPQHFGDGTRLSIL.

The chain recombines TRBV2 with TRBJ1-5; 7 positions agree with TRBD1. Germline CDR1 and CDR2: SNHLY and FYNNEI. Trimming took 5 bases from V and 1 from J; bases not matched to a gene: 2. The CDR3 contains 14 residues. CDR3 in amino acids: CASSLTGSNQPQHF. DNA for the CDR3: TGTGCCAGCAGTCTGACAGGGAGCAATCAGCCCCAGCATTTT.

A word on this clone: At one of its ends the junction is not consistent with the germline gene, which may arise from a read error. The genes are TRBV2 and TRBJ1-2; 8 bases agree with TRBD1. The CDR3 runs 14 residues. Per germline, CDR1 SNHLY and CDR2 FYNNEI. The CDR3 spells CASRPGQANYGYPF. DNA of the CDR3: TGTGCCAGCAGGCCGGGACAGGCTAACTATGGCTACCCCTTC.

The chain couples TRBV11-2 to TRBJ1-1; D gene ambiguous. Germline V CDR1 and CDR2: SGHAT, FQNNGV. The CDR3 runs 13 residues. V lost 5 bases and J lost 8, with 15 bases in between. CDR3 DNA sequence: TGTGCCAGCAGCCTTATCGCGGGGTTCGAAGCTTTCTTT. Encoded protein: CASSLIAGFEAFF.